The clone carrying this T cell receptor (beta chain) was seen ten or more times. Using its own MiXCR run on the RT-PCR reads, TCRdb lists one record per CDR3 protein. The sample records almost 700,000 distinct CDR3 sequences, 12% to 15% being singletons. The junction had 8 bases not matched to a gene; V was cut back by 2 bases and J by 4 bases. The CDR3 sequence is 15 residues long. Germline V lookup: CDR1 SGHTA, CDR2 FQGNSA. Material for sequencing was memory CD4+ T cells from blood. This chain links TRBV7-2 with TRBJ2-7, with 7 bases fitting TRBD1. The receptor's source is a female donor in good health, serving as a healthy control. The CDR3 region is CASSLNPDRLYEQYF. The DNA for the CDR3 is TGTGCCAGCAGCTTAAATCCGGACAGGCTTTACGAGCAGTACTTC. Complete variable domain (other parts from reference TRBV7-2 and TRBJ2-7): GAGVSQSPSNKVTEKGKDVELRCDPISGHTALYWYRQSLGQGLEFLIYFQGNSAPDKSGLPSDRFSAERTGGSVSTLTIQRTQQEDSAVYLCASSLNPDRLYEQYFGPGTRLTVT.